The 22 T cell receptor beta chains below all came from one sample that was sequenced in a study of identical twins. In TCRdb, the 5' RACE reads were re-called with MiXCR into one record per CDR3 protein. The sample yields about 100,000 distinct CDR3 sequences, around 5.5% seen once. The specimen was memory T cells sorted from blood. The receptors come from a woman in her forties or fifties in good health.

This clonotype was counted many times. The chain carries TRBV11-3 and TRBJ1-1, with D hard to call. Germline V gene sequence: CDR1 SGHNT, CDR2 YENEEA. The CDR3 is 11 residues long. V shed 1 base and J shed 8 bases, with 5 bases lying between them. CDR3 bases: TGTGCCAGCAGCTTAGTGGGGGAAGCTTTCTTT. Translation gives CASSLVGEAFF.

This chain connects TRBV7-8 to TRBJ2-1; 13 bases align to TRBD2. Trimming removed 4 bases from V and 2 bases from J; junction bases left unmatched: 5. The CDR3 contains 17 residues. Germline-derived CDR1 and CDR2 are SGHVS and FQNEAQ. In DNA form, the CDR3 reads TGTGCCAGCAGCTCCATGACTAGCGGGAGGACCTACAATGAGCAGTTCTTC. Amino acids: CASSSMTSGRTYNEQFF. Using reference TRBV7-8 and TRBJ2-1 for the parts outside the CDR3, the full variable domain is GAGVSQSPRYKVAKRGQDVALRCDPISGHVSLFWYQQALGQGPEFLTYFQNEAQLDKSGLPSDRFFAERPEGSVSTLKIQRTQQEDSAVYLCASSSMTSGRTYNEQFFGPGTRLTVL.

This clonotype has ten or more counts. The genes are TRBV7-8 and TRBJ1-2, with 7 bases fitting TRBD1. In germline, CDR1 is SGHVS, CDR2 FQNEAQ. The CDR3 is made up of 15 amino acids. With V trimmed by 1 base and J by 6 bases, 8 bases remained unmatched. DNA of the CDR3: TGTGCCAGCAGCTTAGTCACAGGGGAGGGAGATGGCTACACCTTC. As protein: CASSLVTGEGDGYTF. The full variable domain, with the rest looked up from reference TRBV7-8 and TRBJ1-2, is GAGVSQSPRYKVAKRGQDVALRCDPISGHVSLFWYQQALGQGPEFLTYFQNEAQLDKSGLPSDRFFAERPEGSVSTLKIQRTQQEDSAVYLCASSLVTGEGDGYTFGSGTRLTVV.

The table lists this clonotype with many counts. V and J are TRBV15 and TRBJ2-3; D not certain. The CDR3 spans 14 residues. Trimming removed 0 bases at V and 4 bases at J, with 8 bases between. Germline V gives CDR1 LNHNV, CDR2 YYDKDF (reference sequence). CDR3 amino acids: CATSRDHRSDTQYF. CDR3 nucleotides: TGTGCCACCAGCAGAGATCACCGGTCAGATACGCAGTATTTT.

This clonotype was seen many times. CDR3 residues: CSAALSESLLGAFF. The CDR3 coding sequence is TGCAGTGCTGCCCTGTCCGAATCGCTTTTGGGAGCTTTCTTT. This chain joins TRBV20-1 and TRBJ1-1; D is ambiguous. This CDR3 contains 14 residues. V was cut by 5 bases and J by 10 bases, with 23 bases left in between. Germline CDR1 DFQATT, CDR2 SNEGSKA (reference sequence).

Notes on this clonotype: The junction and the germline gene differ at one end; a read error may be behind it. For the CDR3, the DNA is TGTGCTAGCAGAGCTAGCGGGACTGTCGGGGAGCTGTTTTTT. Amino acids: CASRASGTVGELFF. The chain joins TRBV7-7 to TRBJ2-2, with TRBD2 identical over 9 bases. The CDR3 is 14 amino acids. Germline V CDR1 and CDR2: SSHAT, FNYEAQ (reference sequence).

This clonotype was detected only a few times. This chain links TRBV27 with TRBJ2-4; 10 bases match TRBD1. The V segment lost 8 bases and the J segment 4 bases; nucleotides outside the gene matches: 11. The CDR3 is 16 amino acids. Per germline, CDR1 MNHEY and CDR2 SMNVEV (reference sequence). DNA of the CDR3: TGTGCCAGCTCCTCCCCGGGACAGGGGCAAAAAAACATTCAGTACTTC. Translating gives CASSSPGQGQKNIQYF.

In its sample, this clonotype was seen a few times. This chain uses TRBV6-5 with TRBJ2-3; 13 bases are shared with TRBD2. CDR1 and CDR2 (germline): MNHEY, SVGAGI. The V and J ends lost 8 bases and 5 bases, in that order; junction bases with no gene match: 10. This CDR3 spans 16 amino acids. CDR3 coding DNA: TGTGCCAGCTCCATTCGACTAGCGGGAGGTTTAGATACGCAGTATTTT. Translated, it gives CASSIRLAGGLDTQYF.

This chain joins TRBV4-1 and TRBJ2-2; D is perhaps TRBD1 (6 bases). The ends were cut back, 5 bases at V and 5 bases at J, with 18 bases in the middle. The CDR3 extends over 16 amino acids. Germline CDR1 is MGHRA and CDR2 is YSYEKL. Written as DNA, the CDR3 is TGCGCCAGCAGCTTCATTTCCGGGACACTGACCGGGGAGCTGTTTTTT. Translated, it gives CASSFISGTLTGELFF.

There are many counts of this clonotype. The V gene is TRBV5-1, the J gene TRBJ2-7, with 14 bases lining up with TRBD2. The J segment lost 0 bases and the V segment lost 7 bases, leaving 9 bases of the junction unmatched. This CDR3 comprises 17 residues. Germline CDR1 SGHRS, CDR2 YFSETQ. The CDR3, as DNA: TGCGCCAGCCCCTCCGGGACTAGCGGGGGTAACTCCTACGAGCAGTACGTC. Amino acid sequence: CASPSGTSGGNSYEQYV.

This clonotype was observed at least ten times. This chain uses TRBV6-6 with TRBJ2-7, with D possibly TRBD2 on 6 matching bases. The CDR3 spans 13 residues. Per the germline V gene, CDR1 is MNHNY and CDR2 is SVGAGI (reference sequence). V dropped 4 bases and J dropped 3 bases, with 10 bases sitting between them. This chain's CDR3 is CASSWGEDYEQYV. CDR3 nucleotides: TGTGCCAGCAGTTGGGGGGAGGACTACGAGCAGTACGTC.

The rearrangement uses TRBV5-6 and TRBJ1-5; D is uncertain. This CDR3 has 16 residues. Germline V gene lookup returns CDR1 SGHDT and CDR2 YYEEEE. Trimming took off 2 bases at V and 2 bases at J, with 14 bases between the two ends. This CDR3 reads CASSLDRGSGNQPQHF. CDR3 coding DNA: TGTGCCAGCAGCTTAGACCGGGGTTCGGGCAATCAGCCCCAGCATTTT.

The V and J genes are TRBV20-1 and TRBJ1-2; D unclear. The CDR3 sequence is 14 residues long. V lost 3 bases and J lost 5, with 16 bases in between. Per the germline V gene, CDR1 is DFQATT and CDR2 is SNEGSKA (reference sequence). Here the CDR3 reads CSARIARRNYGYTF. In nucleotides, the CDR3 is TGCAGTGCTAGGATCGCCAGGAGGAATTATGGCTACACCTTC.

The table lists this clonotype with a few counts. V usage is TRBV5-1 and J usage is TRBJ2-7; the D gene is possibly TRBD2 (5 bases). The V and J ends lost 4 bases and 6 bases respectively, with 11 bases between them. Germline CDR1 SGHRS, CDR2 YFSETQ. The CDR3 spans 12 residues. In DNA, the CDR3 is TGCGCCAGCAGCCGTGCGGGCTCCGAGCAGTACTTC. As protein: CASSRAGSEQYF.

Many counts were recorded for this clonotype. This rearrangement joins TRBV29-1 to TRBJ2-7; a possible D gene is TRBD1 (5 bases). The CDR3 is made up of 13 amino acids. CDR1 is SQVTM and CDR2 is ANQGSEA in the germline V gene. Trimming cost V 6 bases and J 7 bases, with 19 bases left between them. CDR3 amino acids: CSVRPGAKGEQYF. The CDR3 DNA reads TGCAGCGTCCGGCCTGGAGCCAAGGGGGAGCAGTACTTC.

V gene TRBV20-1 combines with J gene TRBJ1-2, with D unresolved. Trimming stripped 3 bases from V and 3 bases from J, with 11 bases between. The CDR3 contains 13 residues. Germline assignment: CDR1 DFQATT and CDR2 SNEGSKA (reference sequence). The CDR3 spells CSASLDGDYGYTF. In DNA form, the CDR3 reads TGCAGTGCTAGCTTGGACGGGGACTATGGCTACACCTTC.

This clonotype was detected many times. This rearrangement joins TRBV5-1 to TRBJ1-6, with no clear D. Looked up from germline, CDR1 is SGHRS and CDR2 is YFSETQ. The CDR3 extends over 16 amino acids. V lost 7 bases and J 2 bases, leaving 16 bases between the germline ends. The CDR3 sequence is CASGLGERTYNSPLHF. The CDR3 nucleotides are TGCGCCAGCGGACTCGGCGAACGAACCTATAATTCACCCCTCCACTTT.

This clonotype was observed many times. V usage is TRBV29-1 and J usage is TRBJ2-3, with D possibly TRBD2 on 6 matching bases. The CDR3 has 15 amino acids. Germline CDR1 reads SQVTM; CDR2 reads ANQGSEA. The V and J ends lost 4 bases and 8 bases respectively, with 22 bases between them. DNA of the CDR3: TGCAGCGTTGGACTAGGAAGGGTGGTAGTTGGTACGCAGTATTTT. Translated, it gives CSVGLGRVVVGTQYF.

This clonotype has a count of ten or more. The CDR3 nucleotides read TGCAGTGCTAGAGCTGGACTAGCGACCGACTACGAGCAGTACTTC. Amino acids: CSARAGLATDYEQYF. The chain combines TRBV20-1 with TRBJ2-7; the match to TRBD2 covers 9 bases. CDR1 is DFQATT, CDR2 SNEGSKA, per germline (reference sequence). The J segment lost 3 bases and the V segment lost 1 base, leaving 7 bases of the junction unmatched. This CDR3 spans 15 amino acids.

Concerning this clonotype: A much larger clone sits a single nucleotide away, making a read error possible. V usage is TRBV20-1 and J usage is TRBJ2-7, with D uncertain. The CDR3 has 12 amino acids. Germline V lookup: CDR1 DFQATT, CDR2 SNEGSKA (reference sequence). The CDR3 loop reads CSASSTPYEPYF. CDR3 in DNA: TGCAGTGCTAGTAGTACACCCTACGAGCCGTACTTC.

This clonotype was seen repeatedly, ten times or more. The chain links TRBV9 to TRBJ2-2; no reliable D call. Germline V gene data show CDR1 as SGDLS and CDR2 as YYNGEE. Trimming removed 0 bases from V and 4 bases from J, with 7 bases in between. This CDR3 comprises 14 residues. This chain's CDR3 is CASSVEESTGELFF. DNA of the CDR3: TGTGCCAGCAGCGTAGAGGAGTCCACCGGGGAGCTGTTTTTT. The variable domain in full, completed from reference TRBV9 and TRBJ2-2, reads DSGVTQTPKHLITATGQRVTLRCSPRSGDLSVYWYQQSLDQGLQFLIQYYNGEERAKGNILERFSAQQFPDLHSELNLSSLELGDSALYFCASSVEESTGELFFGEGSRLTVL.

This clonotype was detected many times. The chain links TRBV5-1 to TRBJ2-3; TRBD2 might be the D (5 bases). The CDR3 sequence is 13 residues long. V lost 0 bases to trimming and J lost 6 bases, with 8 bases between them. Germline-derived CDR1 and CDR2 are SGHRS and YFSETQ. CDR3 DNA sequence: TGCGCCAGCAGCTTGGCAAGGAGGGATACGCAGTATTTT. This encodes CASSLARRDTQYF.